This T cell receptor (beta chain) emerged from a study of molecular identifiers for immune sequencing clone quantification. Study observations and caveats: Because of identical TCR molecules sharing a barcode, sizes of highly expanded clones could be underestimated.

Methods described previously, with TCR primers listed, were used for bulk TCR libraries. TCRdb used MiXCR to reprocess the PCR reads, holding one entry per CDR3 protein. The sample yields approximately 680,000 distinct CDR3 sequences, 25% seen once. Note on this clonotype: Its antigen is still unknown. One end of the junction fails to match germline, which may point to a read error.

Sorted cell numbers of about 17,000 to 1,100,000, with 10%, 30% or 50% RNA, served as input for naive CD8 libraries. The CDR3 has 14 amino acids. Per the germline V gene, CDR1 is MGHRA and CDR2 is YSYEKL. Input material: naive CD8+ T cells from blood, with Jurkat cell RNA spiked in. The subset: FACS-sorted CD8+CD4-CCR7+CD45RA+ naive T cells. V and J are TRBV4-1 and TRBJ2-7; 7 bases agree with TRBD1. The sequence was collected from a human donor in good health. Some libraries in this study had Jurkat cell RNA spiked in. CDR3 sequence: CASSPGTAPLEQCF. The CDR3 nucleotides are TGCGCCAGCAGCCCGGGGACAGCCCCCCTCGAGCAGTGCTTC.